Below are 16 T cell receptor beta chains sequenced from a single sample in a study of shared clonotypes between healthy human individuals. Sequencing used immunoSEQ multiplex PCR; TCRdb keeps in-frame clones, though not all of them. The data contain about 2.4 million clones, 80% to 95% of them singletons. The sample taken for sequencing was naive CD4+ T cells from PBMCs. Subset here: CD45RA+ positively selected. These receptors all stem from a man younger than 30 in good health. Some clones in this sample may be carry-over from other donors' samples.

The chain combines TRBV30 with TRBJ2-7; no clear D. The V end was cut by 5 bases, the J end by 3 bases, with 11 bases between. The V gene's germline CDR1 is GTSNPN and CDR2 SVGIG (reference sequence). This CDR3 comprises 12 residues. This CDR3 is CAWGALNYEQYF. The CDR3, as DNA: TGTGCCTGGGGCGCGCTTAACTACGAGCAGTACTTC.

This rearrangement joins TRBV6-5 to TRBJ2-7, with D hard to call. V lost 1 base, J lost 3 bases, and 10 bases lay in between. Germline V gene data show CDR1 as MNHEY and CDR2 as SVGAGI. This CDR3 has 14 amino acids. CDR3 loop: CASSYLVTIYEQYF. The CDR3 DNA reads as TGTGCCAGCAGTTACTTAGTGACAATCTACGAGCAGTACTTC.

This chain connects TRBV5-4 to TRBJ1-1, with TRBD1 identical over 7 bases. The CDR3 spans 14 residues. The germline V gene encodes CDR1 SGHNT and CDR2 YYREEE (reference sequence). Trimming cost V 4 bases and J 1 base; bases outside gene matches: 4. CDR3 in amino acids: CASSVGQQNTEAFF. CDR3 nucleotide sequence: TGTGCCAGCAGCGTGGGACAGCAGAACACTGAAGCTTTCTTT.

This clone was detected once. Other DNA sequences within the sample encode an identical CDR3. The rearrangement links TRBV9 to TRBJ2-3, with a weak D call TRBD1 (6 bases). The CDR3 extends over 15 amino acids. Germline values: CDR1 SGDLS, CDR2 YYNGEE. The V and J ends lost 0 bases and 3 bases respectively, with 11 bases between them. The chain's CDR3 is CASSVVGQGTDTQYF. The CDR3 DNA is TGTGCCAGCAGCGTAGTAGGTCAGGGGACAGATACGCAGTATTTT.

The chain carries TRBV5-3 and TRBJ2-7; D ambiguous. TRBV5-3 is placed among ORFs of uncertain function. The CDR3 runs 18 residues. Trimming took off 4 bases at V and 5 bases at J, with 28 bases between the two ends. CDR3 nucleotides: TGTGCCAGAAGCCGAATGGGAATGGTCTCCTTAAATGGCCACGAGCAGTACTTC. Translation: CARSRMGMVSLNGHEQYF.

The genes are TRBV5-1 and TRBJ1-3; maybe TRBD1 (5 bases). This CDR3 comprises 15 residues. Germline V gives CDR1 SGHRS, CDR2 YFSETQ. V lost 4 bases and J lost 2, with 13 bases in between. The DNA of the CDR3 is TGCGCCAGCAGCATAGACCGGACACCTGGAAACACCATATATTTT. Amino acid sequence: CASSIDRTPGNTIYF.

The CDR3 nucleotides are TGTGCCTGGAGGGGACAGGGACACGGGGAGCTGTTTTTT. It translates to CAWRGQGHGELFF. This chain connects TRBV30 to TRBJ2-2, with TRBD1 matching 9 bases. V lost 3 bases, J lost 7 bases, and 3 bases stayed unmatched. CDR3 length: 13 amino acids. Germline values: CDR1 GTSNPN, CDR2 SVGIG (reference sequence).

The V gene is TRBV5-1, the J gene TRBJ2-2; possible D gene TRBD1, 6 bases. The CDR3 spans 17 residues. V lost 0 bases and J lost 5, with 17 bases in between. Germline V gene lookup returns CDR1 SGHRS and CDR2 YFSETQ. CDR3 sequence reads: CASSLGTAEAWTGELFF. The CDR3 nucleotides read TGCGCCAGCAGCTTGGGGACAGCAGAGGCGTGGACCGGGGAGCTGTTTTTT. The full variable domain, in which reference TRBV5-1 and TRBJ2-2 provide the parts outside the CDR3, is KAGVTQTPRYLIKTRGQQVTLSCSPISGHRSVSWYQQTPGQGLQFLFEYFSETQRNKGNFPGRFSGRQFSNSRSEMNVSTLELGDSALYLCASSLGTAEAWTGELFFGEGSRLTVL.

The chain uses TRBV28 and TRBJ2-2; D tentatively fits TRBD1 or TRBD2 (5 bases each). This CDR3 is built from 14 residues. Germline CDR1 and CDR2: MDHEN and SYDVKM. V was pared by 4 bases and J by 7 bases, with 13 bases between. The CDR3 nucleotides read TGTGCCAGCAGTTCGGGACCCCCGTACGGGGAGCTGTTTTTT. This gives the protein CASSSGPPYGELFF. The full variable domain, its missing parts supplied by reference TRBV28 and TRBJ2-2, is DVKVTQSSRYLVKRTGEKVFLECVQDMDHENMFWYRQDPGLGLRLIYFSYDVKMKEKGDIPEGYSVSREKKERFSLILESASTNQTSMYLCASSSGPPYGELFFGEGSRLTVL.

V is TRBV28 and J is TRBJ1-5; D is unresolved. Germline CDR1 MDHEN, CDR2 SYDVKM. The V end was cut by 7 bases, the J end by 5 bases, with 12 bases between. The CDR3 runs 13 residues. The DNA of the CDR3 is TGTGCCAGCATTTCGCAACCCGATCAGCCCCAGCATTTT. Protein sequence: CASISQPDQPQHF.

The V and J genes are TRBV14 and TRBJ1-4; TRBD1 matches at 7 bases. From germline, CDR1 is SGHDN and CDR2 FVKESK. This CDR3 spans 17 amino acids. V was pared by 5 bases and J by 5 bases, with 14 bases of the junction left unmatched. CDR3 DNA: TGTGCCAGCAGCGATGTAAGGGGGCTACAGGGGAATGAAAAACTGTTTTTT. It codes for CASSDVRGLQGNEKLFF.

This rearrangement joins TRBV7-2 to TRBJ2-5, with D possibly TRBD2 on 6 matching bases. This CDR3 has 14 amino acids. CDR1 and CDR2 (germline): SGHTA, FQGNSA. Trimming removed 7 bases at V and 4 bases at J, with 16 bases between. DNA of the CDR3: TGTGCCAGCACCGAAGCGTGGGGAGGAGAGACCCAGTACTTC. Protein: CASTEAWGGETQYF.

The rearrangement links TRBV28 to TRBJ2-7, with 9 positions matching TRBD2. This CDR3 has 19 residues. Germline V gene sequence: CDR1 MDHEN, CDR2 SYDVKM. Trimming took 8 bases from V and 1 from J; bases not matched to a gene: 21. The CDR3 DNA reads TGTGCCAGCGCACGGAGCGAAATTCCGGGACTAGCACCATCCTACGAGCAGTACTTC. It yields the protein CASARSEIPGLAPSYEQYF.

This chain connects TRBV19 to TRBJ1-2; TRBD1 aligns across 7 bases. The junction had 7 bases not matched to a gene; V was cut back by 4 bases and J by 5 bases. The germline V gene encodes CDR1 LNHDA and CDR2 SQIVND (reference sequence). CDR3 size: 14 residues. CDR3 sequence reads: CASSKRQGGYGYTF. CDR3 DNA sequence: TGTGCCAGTAGTAAACGACAGGGCGGATATGGCTACACCTTC.

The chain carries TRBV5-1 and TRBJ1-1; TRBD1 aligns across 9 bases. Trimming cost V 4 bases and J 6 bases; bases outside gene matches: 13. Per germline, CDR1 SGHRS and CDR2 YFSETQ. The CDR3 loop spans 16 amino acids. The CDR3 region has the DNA TGCGCCAGCAGCCTCCGGACAGGGGAAGAGATCCCTGAAGCTTTCTTT. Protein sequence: CASSLRTGEEIPEAFF.

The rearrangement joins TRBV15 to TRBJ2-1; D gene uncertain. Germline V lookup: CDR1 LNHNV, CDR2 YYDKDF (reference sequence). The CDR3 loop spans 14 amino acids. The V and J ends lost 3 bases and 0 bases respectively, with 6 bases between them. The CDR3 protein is CATSRTLSYNEQFF. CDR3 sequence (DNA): TGTGCCACCAGCAGGACCCTCTCCTACAATGAGCAGTTCTTC.